The rows below give T cell receptor beta chains drawn from one sample of a study of beta chain features in type 1 diabetes. The assay was immunoSEQ multiplex PCR, and TCRdb's table has in-frame clones only and misses some. The table shows about 240,000 clones, with 25% to 30% occurring only once. Sequencing was done on a sample of central memory CD4+ T cells from blood. Receptors were obtained from a man younger than 40 in good health. The CDR3 runs from the conserved cysteine through the conserved F or W. Each record gives: V gene, D gene, J gene, clone size, CDR3 DNA, CDR3 protein. A D gene is named only where the DNA matches it firmly. Size values are once, few and many counts, or a class for expanded clones, and some rows have none.

V: TRBV10-3
D: TRBD1
J: TRBJ1-1
size: NA
DNA: TGTGCCAGTCGGGACAGGGCTCCGATGAACACTGAAGCTTTCTTT
CDR3: CASRDRAPMNTEAFF

V: TRBV11-2
D: NA
J: TRBJ2-5
size: NA
DNA: TGTGCCAGCAGCTCATCTATTCAGGAGACCCAGTACTTC
CDR3: CASSSSIQETQYF

V: TRBV7-2
D: TRBD1
J: TRBJ2-7
size: many
DNA: TGTGCCAGCAGCTCCCCGGACAGGGGGAAGTACGAGCAGTACTTC
CDR3: CASSSPDRGKYEQYF

V: TRBV2
D: NA
J: TRBJ2-1
size: NA
DNA: TGTGCCAGCACCTTAACCGGGAATGAGCAGTTCTTC
CDR3: CASTLTGNEQFF

V: TRBV7-2
D: NA
J: TRBJ2-7
size: NA
DNA: TGTGCCAGCAGCTCCCCGGATAGCGAGCAGTACTTC
CDR3: CASSSPDSEQYF

V: TRBV18
D: NA
J: TRBJ1-5
size: few
DNA: TGTGCCAGCTCACCACCCGGCTCCGGACGTCAGCCCCAGCATTTT
CDR3: CASSPPGSGRQPQHF

V: TRBV5-1
D: NA
J: TRBJ2-1
size: NA
DNA: TGCGCCAGCAGCTTGGGTGGGACAACCTACAATGAGCAGTTCTTC
CDR3: CASSLGGTTYNEQFF

V: TRBV27
D: NA
J: TRBJ2-6
size: NA
DNA: TGTGCCAGGACTAGGGGAGGGGCCAACGTCCTGACTTTC
CDR3: CARTRGGANVLTF

V: TRBV30
D: NA
J: TRBJ2-3
size: NA
DNA: TGTGCCTGGAGCGAGGACTTAGTAGGCACAGATACGCAGTATTTT
CDR3: CAWSEDLVGTDTQYF

V: TRBV6-5
D: NA
J: TRBJ2-7
size: few
DNA: TGTGCCAGCACTCCGGGGGTCCTCCTCGACGAGCAGTACTTC
CDR3: CASTPGVLLDEQYF

V: TRBV2
D: NA
J: TRBJ2-1
size: few
DNA: TGTGCCAGCAGACCTCCGGGCGGCGGGGCCTATGAGCAGTTCTTC
CDR3: CASRPPGGGAYEQFF

V: TRBV30
D: TRBD2
J: TRBJ2-5
size: NA
DNA: TGTGCCTGGAGAGCCACTAGCGGTGGGGAGACCCAGTACTTC
CDR3: CAWRATSGGETQYF

V: TRBV2
D: NA
J: TRBJ1-2
size: NA
DNA: TGTGCCAGCAGTGAAATAACACGAGGAGGCTACACCTTC
CDR3: CASSEITRGGYTF

V: TRBV28
D: NA
J: TRBJ1-1
size: NA
DNA: TGTGCCAGCAGCCGCTATTTGGCCGAAGCTTTCTTT
CDR3: CASSRYLAEAFF

V: TRBV5-6
D: NA
J: TRBJ2-7
size: NA
DNA: TGTGCCAGCAGGTTGGACACCCAGGTCTACGAGCAGTACTTC
CDR3: CASRLDTQVYEQYF

V: TRBV5-4
D: NA
J: TRBJ2-1
size: NA
DNA: TGTGCCAGCAGCCCCCCCAGGGGCATCGATGAGCAGTTCTTC
CDR3: CASSPPRGIDEQFF

V: TRBV6-4
D: NA
J: TRBJ1-6
size: NA
DNA: TGTGCCAGCAGCTACTCCTATAATTCACCCCTCCACTTT
CDR3: CASSYSYNSPLHF

V: TRBV11-2
D: NA
J: TRBJ2-1
size: few
DNA: TGTGCCAGCAGCTCCGCCCTAGCGCGCTCCTACAATGAGCAGTTCTTC
CDR3: CASSSALARSYNEQFF

V: TRBV6-6
D: NA
J: TRBJ2-3
size: NA
DNA: TGTGCCAGCAGTTACGACGGAAGTTACACAGATACGCAGTATTTT
CDR3: CASSYDGSYTDTQYF

V: TRBV11-2
D: TRBD2
J: TRBJ2-3
size: NA
DNA: TGTGCCAGCAGCCGGACTAGCGGGAGCGGAACAGATACGCAGTATTTT
CDR3: CASSRTSGSGTDTQYF

V: TRBV7-9
D: NA
J: TRBJ2-1
size: NA
DNA: TGTGCCAGCAGCCCCCGGCCCTTTGAGGTTTACTACAATGAGCAGTTCTTC
CDR3: CASSPRPFEVYYNEQFF

V: TRBV9
D: NA
J: TRBJ2-7
size: few
DNA: TGTGCCAGCAGCCGAACCCCAGGCACCTACGAGCAGTACTTC
CDR3: CASSRTPGTYEQYF

V: TRBV5-1
D: TRBD2
J: TRBJ2-4
size: NA
DNA: TGCGCCAGCAGCCTTACAACGGGGGGACGAGACATTCAGTACTTC
CDR3: CASSLTTGGRDIQYF